This T cell receptor (beta chain) emerged from a study of cytomegalovirus exposure and HLA in healthy donors. In the study overall: Roughly 89 million unique TCR sequences came from HLA-typed donors in an early release. Study-wide results and limits: Rare TCR sequences predominated, though certain public TCRs were found in many donors. Indistinguishability led to the exclusion of some V segments, TRBV6-2 and TRBV6-3 included. Later analysis identified a missense DCLRE1C variant that was linked to TCR beta V- and J-gene trimming.

The V and J ends lost 3 bases and 3 bases, in that order; junction bases with no gene match: 4. The CDR3 covers 16 residues. Germline lookup yields CDR1 MNHNS and CDR2 SASEGT. It was with 60 Vbeta and 13 Jbeta primers that the PCR ran. The assay was immunoSEQ multiplex PCR, and TCRdb's table has in-frame clones only and misses some. The sample has hundreds of thousands of clones; less than 85% are singletons. This clone has a single count. What it recognizes is unknown. Material for sequencing was PBMCs. The TCR originated in a man aged 18 to 30 in good health and CMV-seronegative. The V call is TRBV6-1, the J call TRBJ2-6, with 8 bases matching TRBD1. CDR3 amino acids: CASSDTGGDGANVLTF. Here the CDR3 DNA reads TGTGCCAGCAGTGATACAGGGGGAGATGGGGCCAACGTCCTGACTTTC.